This T cell receptor (beta chain) is from a study of T cells after yellow fever vaccination. Looking at the study overall: Preparation of fractions with low cell numbers was performed using SMART-Seq v4 Ultra Low Input. Points from the study as a whole: Boosting was followed by the reappearance of most primary-vaccination clones (just under 97% CD4, about 88% CD8).

TCRdb re-derived calls from the 5' RACE reads in MiXCR, one entry per CDR3 protein. The sample includes tens of thousands of distinct CDR3 sequences, about 7.2% seen only once; the top ten take approximately 28%. The CDR3 length is 15 residues. Germline lookup yields CDR1 ENHRY and CDR2 SYGVKD. Worth noting for this clonotype: As yet, its antigen is unknown. A read error may be the cause here, since a much bigger clone is one base away.

This TCR was sampled from a young man who received the YFV17D yellow fever vaccine. The rearrangement joins TRBV10-3 to TRBJ2-5, with D tentatively TRBD1 or TRBD2 (5 bases each). Sequencing used CD8+ T cells sorted from PBMCs, obtained 9 to 11 days after the first yellow fever vaccination. CDR3 residues: CAIREPGRPSETHYF. The CDR3, as DNA: TGTGCCATCAGGGAGCCGGGACGCCCATCTGAGACCCATTACTTC.